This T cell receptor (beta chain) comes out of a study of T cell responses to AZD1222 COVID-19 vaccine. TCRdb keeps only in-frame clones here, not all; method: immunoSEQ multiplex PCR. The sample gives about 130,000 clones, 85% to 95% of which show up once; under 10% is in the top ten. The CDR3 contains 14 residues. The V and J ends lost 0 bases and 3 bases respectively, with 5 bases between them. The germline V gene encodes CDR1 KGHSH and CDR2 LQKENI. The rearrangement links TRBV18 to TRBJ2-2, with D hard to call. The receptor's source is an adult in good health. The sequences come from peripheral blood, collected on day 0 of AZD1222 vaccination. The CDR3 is CASSPPVYTGELFF. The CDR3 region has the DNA TGTGCCAGCTCACCACCTGTTTACACCGGGGAGCTGTTTTTT.